What follows describes a single T cell receptor beta chain. This sample is part of a study of blood T cell repertoires in COVID-19. V was shortened by 6 bases and J by 3 bases, with 9 bases between the two germline ends. Germline loops: CDR1 KGHSH, CDR2 LQKENI. The CDR3 loop spans 13 amino acids. Under the authors' procedure: Amplified reference gene primers provided the basis for estimating nucleated cell counts. Generated by immunoSEQ multiplex PCR, the TCRdb table keeps only in-frame clones and is missing some. The DNA gave D and trimming, while V, J and clone size come from that table. This sample yields approximately 61,000 clones, of which around nine tenths are seen a single time; approximately 18% belongs to the top ten.

The sample consisted of peripheral blood. The V gene is TRBV18, the J gene TRBJ1-5; D unclear. The receptor's source is a woman of 80 years or more with active COVID-19. The CDR3 sequence is CASSPTNNQPQHF. CDR3 coding DNA: TGTGCCAGCTCCCCGACTAACAATCAGCCCCAGCATTTT.